Sequencing of this T cell receptor beta chain was carried out in a study of cytomegalovirus exposure and HLA in healthy donors. Study-wide findings and caveats: TRBV6-2, TRBV6-3 and other indistinguishable V segments were excluded.

PCR used 60 Vbeta primers and 13 Jbeta primers. Assay: immunoSEQ multiplex PCR; the TCRdb copy retains only in-frame clones and omits some. The sample includes 200,000 or so clones, more than 85% of them seen just once. Turning to this clone: Its specificity is unknown.

The CDR3 extends over 15 amino acids. Germline lookup yields CDR1 SGHDT and CDR2 YYEEEE. V shed 2 bases and J 6 bases; nucleotides not matched to a gene: 8. Sequencing was carried out using PBMCs. The V call is TRBV5-6, the J call TRBJ1-5; 7 bases are shared with TRBD1. The clonotype was recovered from a girl less than two years old in good health and CMV-seronegative. This chain's CDR3 is CASSFWAGGRQPQHF. The CDR3 DNA reads TGTGCCAGCAGCTTTTGGGCAGGGGGTCGTCAGCCCCAGCATTTT.